These T cell receptor beta chains were read from a single sample in a study of blood T cell repertoires in COVID-19. The protocol was immunoSEQ multiplex PCR, while the TCRdb copy is restricted to in-frame clones and leaves out a portion. The table includes 70,000 to 85,000 clones, about 82% detected once. The sample consisted of peripheral blood. The receptors originated from a woman of 80 years or more with acute or convalescent COVID-19. CDR3s include the opening cysteine and the closing phenylalanine or tryptophan. Each record gives: J gene, clone size, V gene, D gene, CDR3 DNA, CDR3 protein. The D gene is left open where the match is weak. Clone size appears in some rows only: once, few, many, or a class for an expanded clone.

j_gene: TRBJ1-1
abundance: NA
v_gene: TRBV19
d_gene: TRBD1
CDR3nt: TGTGCCAGTAGACCCGGGACAGGGGTATGGACTGAAGCTTTCTTT
CDR3aa: CASRPGTGVWTEAFF

j_gene: TRBJ2-3
abundance: NA
v_gene: TRBV2
d_gene: TRBD1
CDR3nt: TGTGCCAGCAGGCGACAGGGGAGTACGCAGTATTTT
CDR3aa: CASRRQGSTQYF

j_gene: TRBJ1-4
abundance: NA
v_gene: TRBV6-5
d_gene: NA
CDR3nt: TGTGCCAGCAGTCGGGCAGGGCTGGATGAAAAACTGTTTTTT
CDR3aa: CASSRAGLDEKLFF

j_gene: TRBJ1-2
abundance: NA
v_gene: TRBV9
d_gene: TRBD1
CDR3nt: TGTGCCAGCAGCGGGGGACAGGGGAACTATGGCTACACCTTC
CDR3aa: CASSGGQGNYGYTF

j_gene: TRBJ2-3
abundance: NA
v_gene: TRBV12-5
d_gene: NA
CDR3nt: TGTGCTAGCACTCCGGTTAGCACAGATACGCAGTATTTT
CDR3aa: CASTPVSTDTQYF

j_gene: TRBJ1-3
abundance: NA
v_gene: TRBV9
d_gene: NA
CDR3nt: TGTGCCAGCAGCGTAGCTCATTCGGGAATGCCTGGAAACACCATATATTTT
CDR3aa: CASSVAHSGMPGNTIYF

j_gene: TRBJ1-2
abundance: NA
v_gene: TRBV5-1
d_gene: TRBD1
CDR3nt: TGCGCCAGCAGCTTGGGGGGACAGGGGGCGATAAGTCATGGCTACACCTTC
CDR3aa: CASSLGGQGAISHGYTF

j_gene: TRBJ2-3
abundance: NA
v_gene: TRBV19
d_gene: NA
CDR3nt: TGTGCCAGTAGTATGGCGGGTTTGGGACGGGGGACAGATACGCAGTATTTT
CDR3aa: CASSMAGLGRGTDTQYF

j_gene: TRBJ1-1
abundance: NA
v_gene: TRBV19
d_gene: TRBD1
CDR3nt: TGTGCCAGCCGACAGGGAACGATGAACACTGAAGCTTTCTTT
CDR3aa: CASRQGTMNTEAFF

j_gene: TRBJ2-6
abundance: few
v_gene: TRBV6-4
d_gene: NA
CDR3nt: TGTGCCAGCAGTGACTCTGCAGGGTCTGGGGCCAACGTCCTGACTTTC
CDR3aa: CASSDSAGSGANVLTF

j_gene: TRBJ1-6
abundance: NA
v_gene: TRBV7-6
d_gene: NA
CDR3nt: TGTGCCAGCAGCCGCGACATTCCGGGACAAGACTATAATTCACCCCTCCACTTT
CDR3aa: CASSRDIPGQDYNSPLHF

j_gene: TRBJ1-2
abundance: NA
v_gene: TRBV19
d_gene: TRBD1
CDR3nt: TGTGCCAGTAGTATAGGGGACAGGTACTACTATGGCTACACCTTC
CDR3aa: CASSIGDRYYYGYTF

j_gene: TRBJ1-5
abundance: NA
v_gene: TRBV6-5
d_gene: NA
CDR3nt: TGTGCCAGCACCGGCGGGGCAGGGTATTATCAGCCCCAGCATTTT
CDR3aa: CASTGGAGYYQPQHF

j_gene: TRBJ2-6
abundance: NA
v_gene: TRBV6-2/TRBV6-3
d_gene: TRBD1
CDR3nt: TGTGCCAGCAGTTACGATCGACAGGGGTTTCTTTCGTTTGGGGCCAACGTCCTGACTTTC
CDR3aa: CASSYDRQGFLSFGANVLTF